The TCR beta chain under discussion was sequenced for a study of cytomegalovirus exposure and HLA in healthy donors. PCR used 60 Vbeta primers and 13 Jbeta primers. Method: immunoSEQ multiplex PCR; TCRdb's copy keeps in-frame clones and lacks some. The profile covers roughly 160,000 clones, with roughly 85% appearing a single time and 2.1% taken by the ten largest. CDR3 length: 14 residues. Trimming pared 7 bases from V and 8 bases from J, leaving 19 bases between. Germline values: CDR1 MNHNS, CDR2 SASEGT. Material for sequencing was PBMCs. The V and J genes are TRBV6-1 and TRBJ2-3; no clear D gene. The TCR was taken from a man aged 40-50 years in good health and CMV-seronegative. CDR3 DNA: TGTGCCAGCACCGGCCCCAGAGGTCAAGGTACGCAGTATTTT. Amino acid sequence: CASTGPRGQGTQYF.